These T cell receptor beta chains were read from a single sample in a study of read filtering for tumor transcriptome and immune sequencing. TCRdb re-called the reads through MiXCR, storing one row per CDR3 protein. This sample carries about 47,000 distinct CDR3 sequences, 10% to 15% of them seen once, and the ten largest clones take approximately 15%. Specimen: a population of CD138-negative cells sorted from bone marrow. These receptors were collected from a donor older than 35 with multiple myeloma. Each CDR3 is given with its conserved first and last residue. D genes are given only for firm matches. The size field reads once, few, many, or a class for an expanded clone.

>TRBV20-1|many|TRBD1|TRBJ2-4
TGCAGTGCTAACGCACAGGGGGATCGATACATTCAGTACTTC
CSANAQGDRYIQYF
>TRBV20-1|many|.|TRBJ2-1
TGCAGTGCTAGAGAATGGACGATTGTTAGTGTTCGTTATAATGAGCAGTTCTTC
CSAREWTIVSVRYNEQFF
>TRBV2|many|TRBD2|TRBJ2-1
TGTGCCAGCAGCCTTCTAGCGGGAGCCCACAATGAGCAGTTCTTC
CASSLLAGAHNEQFF
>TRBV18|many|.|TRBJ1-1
TGTGCCAGCTCACAGAAAGAGGGAAACACTGAAGCTTTCTTT
CASSQKEGNTEAFF
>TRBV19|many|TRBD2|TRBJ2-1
TGTGCCAGTAGTGGTTCACTAGCGGGAGGGGCCAATGAGCAGTTCTTC
CASSGSLAGGANEQFF
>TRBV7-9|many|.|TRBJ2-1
TGTGCCAGCAGCCCCCAGGCTTCCGCGGCACCGTTCTTC
CASSPQASAAPFF
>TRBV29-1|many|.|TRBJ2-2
TGCAGCGTCCTCAGGGGACCAGGAGGGGAGCTGTTTTTT
CSVLRGPGGELFF
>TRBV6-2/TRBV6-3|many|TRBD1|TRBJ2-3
TGTGCCAGCAGTTACCGACAGGGTGCATATACGCAGTATTTT
CASSYRQGAYTQYF
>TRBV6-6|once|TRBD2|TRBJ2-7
TGTGCCAACAGTGGACTAGCGGGAGGGAAAGGAGAGCAGTACTTC
CANSGLAGGKGEQYF
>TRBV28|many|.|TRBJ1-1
TGTGCCAGCTTCGGGTCGAGATGGGACACTGAAGCTTTCTTT
CASFGSRWDTEAFF
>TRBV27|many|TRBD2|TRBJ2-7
TGTGCCAGCAGTTTAACCCTAGCGGGAGCCTACGAGCAGTACTTC
CASSLTLAGAYEQYF